These T cell receptor beta chains were read from a single sample in a study of tumor-infiltrating lymphocytes in oesophageal squamous cell carcinoma. TCRdb independently ran MiXCR on the PCR reads; one entry per CDR3 protein. Of 15,000 to 20,000 distinct CDR3 sequences in the sample, around two fifths were seen once. Sample: esophageal tumor tissue. All receptors come from a male donor with esophageal squamous cell carcinoma. The CDR3 runs from the conserved cysteine through the conserved F or W. The D gene is left open where the match is weak. Only part of the rows carry a size: once, few, many, or a class if the clone is expanded.

d_gene | j_gene | v_gene | abundance | CDR3nt | CDR3aa
TRBD2 | TRBJ2-3 | TRBV11-3 | . | TGTGCCAGCAGCCCAGTCCCGGGACTAGCTGATACGCAGTATTTT | CASSPVPGLADTQYF
TRBD2 | TRBJ2-5 | TRBV7-2 | . | TGTGCCAGCAGCTTCCTAGCGGGATCGAGGGAGCAGTACTTC | CASSFLAGSREQYF
. | TRBJ2-3 | TRBV11-3 | . | TGTGCCAGCAGCTTAGACGGGTCGGGAGCGAATACGCAGTATTTT | CASSLDGSGANTQYF
. | TRBJ2-2 | TRBV7-9 | few | TGTGCCAGCAGCTTACACACTGTCACCGGGGAGCTGTTTTTT | CASSLHTVTGELFF
TRBD2 | TRBJ2-3 | TRBV27 | few | TGTGCCAGCAAACCTGGACTAGCGACAGATACGCAGTATTTT | CASKPGLATDTQYF
TRBD1 | TRBJ2-7 | TRBV19 | once | TGTGCCAGTACCGAGACCCGGGGGACAGGGGGGAATGAGCAGTACTTC | CASTETRGTGGNEQYF
. | TRBJ1-4 | TRBV12-3/TRBV12-4 | . | TGTGCCAGCAGGGGAGGACAGTTGAATGAAAAACTGTTTTTT | CASRGGQLNEKLFF
TRBD2 | TRBJ2-3 | TRBV28 | . | TGTGCCAGCAGTCGTGCGGGGGGCTGGGATACGCAGTATTTT | CASSRAGGWDTQYF
. | TRBJ1-5 | TRBV12-3/TRBV12-4 | . | TGTGCCAGCAGTTTATGGCAGGGAGATCAGCCCCAGCATTTT | CASSLWQGDQPQHF
TRBD1 | TRBJ1-4 | TRBV7-2 | medium-sized | TGTGCCAGCAGCCCGGACGGACAGGGCTCAACTAATGAAAAACTGTTTTTT | CASSPDGQGSTNEKLFF
TRBD2 | TRBJ2-4 | TRBV7-2 | . | TGTGCCAGCAGCTTAGCCTTTGGACTAGCGGGAGTGGGGTACTTC | CASSLAFGLAGVGYF
TRBD1 | TRBJ2-1 | TRBV5-1 | few | TGCGCCAGCAGCTTTGGGACAGGGGGCTACGATGAGCAGTTCTTC | CASSFGTGGYDEQFF
. | TRBJ2-3 | TRBV7-2 | . | TGTGCCAGCAGCTTACTAGGCGGGCAGTATTTT | CASSLLGGQYF
. | TRBJ2-4 | TRBV6-1 | few | TGTGCCAGCAGTTACGGGGGAGCCAAAAACATTCAGTACTTC | CASSYGGAKNIQYF
. | TRBJ1-1 | TRBV28 | medium-sized | TGTGCCAGCAGTTCCCCCGCAGCAAACACTGAAGCTTTCTTT | CASSSPAANTEAFF
. | TRBJ2-5 | TRBV28 | . | TGTGCCAGCAGTTCGCACCTCCGACAGACGAGAAACGAAGAGACCCAGTACTTC | CASSSHLRQTRNEETQYF
. | TRBJ2-1 | TRBV12-3/TRBV12-4 | . | TGTGCCAGCAGCCCCCGGGGCGCAAACAATGAGCAGTTCTTC | CASSPRGANNEQFF
. | TRBJ2-5 | TRBV7-2 | . | TGTGCCAGCAGCCAAAGGCAGGCCCAGTACTTC | CASSQRQAQYF
. | TRBJ1-5 | TRBV19 | few | TGTGCCAGTAGTACCGTTGGGGGGGCGCGTAGCAATCAGCCCCAGCATTTT | CASSTVGGARSNQPQHF
. | TRBJ1-2 | TRBV7-3 | . | TGTGCCAGCAGCCCGGACGGGAACTATGGCTACACCTTC | CASSPDGNYGYTF
. | TRBJ2-5 | TRBV7-3 | . | TGTGCCAGCAGCTCCGGGCGGGACCTACACAATGAGCAGTACTTC | CASSSGRDLHNEQYF
TRBD2 | TRBJ2-3 | TRBV5-8 | many | TGTGCCAGCAGCATCTTACTAGCGGGTACTGACACAGATACGCAGTATTTT | CASSILLAGTDTDTQYF
. | TRBJ1-2 | TRBV7-2 | medium-sized | TGTGCCAGCAGCACCTCGGACGGCTATGGCTACACCTTC | CASSTSDGYGYTF
. | TRBJ2-1 | TRBV11-2 | . | TGTGCCAGCAGCTTAGAACACTCCTACAATGAGCAGTTCTTC | CASSLEHSYNEQFF
TRBD2 | TRBJ2-7 | TRBV7-9 | . | TGTGCCAGCAGCTTAAGAGTGACTAGCGGCTACGAGCAGTACTTC | CASSLRVTSGYEQYF
TRBD1 | TRBJ2-7 | TRBV5-1 | many | TGCGCCAGCACCTATTCCGGGACAGGGGAGCACGAGCAGTACTTC | CASTYSGTGEHEQYF
. | TRBJ2-7 | TRBV12-3/TRBV12-4 | many | TGTGCCAGCAGTTTAGGTGGGGGGAGCTCCTACGAGCAGTACTTC | CASSLGGGSSYEQYF
. | TRBJ2-1 | TRBV7-2 | . | TGTGCCAGCAGCATTGGACTACATAACAATGAGCAGTTCTTC | CASSIGLHNNEQFF